The 30 T cell receptor beta chains listed next were all sequenced from one sample in a study of neoadjuvant anti-PD-1 for oral cavity cancer. Profiling relied on immunoSEQ multiplex PCR, and the TCRdb table lists in-frame clones only, not all of them. The repertoire holds about 5,700 clones, 50% to 60% seen once, with around 7.7% in the top ten. The sequencing used tumor tissue, collected before nivolumab (anti-PD-1) treatment. The receptors come from a person between 40 and 79 years old with oral cavity squamous cell carcinoma.

The V gene is TRBV10-3, the J gene TRBJ2-2; 7 bases are a match to TRBD2. This CDR3 region has 14 residues. Per the germline V gene, CDR1 is ENHRY and CDR2 is SYGVKD. V dropped 2 bases and J dropped 7; count of bases not matched to a gene: 4. DNA of the CDR3: TGTGCCATCAGTGAGAGCGGGACTGACGGGGAGCTGTTTTTT. Residues: CAISESGTDGELFF.

The J gene is TRBJ2-1, the V gene TRBV5-1; no definite D call. V was pared by 0 bases and J by 13 bases, with 17 bases between. This CDR3 is built from 14 residues. Germline loops: CDR1 SGHRS, CDR2 YFSETQ. CDR3 sequence (DNA): TGCGCCAGCAGCTTGGCCGATAGTAAGTCGGGTCAGTTCTTC. It encodes CASSLADSKSGQFF.

The V call is TRBV13, the J call TRBJ2-1; a weak D match, TRBD2 (5 bases). Germline values: CDR1 PRHDT, CDR2 FYEKMQ (reference sequence). The V and J ends lost 5 bases and 0 bases respectively, with 11 bases between them. The CDR3 totals 15 residues. CDR3 sequence reads: CASSVWRSSYNEQFF. CDR3 sequence (DNA): TGTGCCAGCAGCGTCTGGAGGAGCTCCTACAATGAGCAGTTCTTC.

This chain links TRBV6-1 with TRBJ1-2; tentatively, D is TRBD1 (6 bases). V lost 5 bases to trimming and J lost 7 bases, with 14 bases between them. Germline assignment: CDR1 MNHNS and CDR2 SASEGT. The length of the CDR3 is 13 residues. The CDR3 spells CASSLGTTAGYTF. The CDR3 region has the DNA TGTGCCAGCAGTCTAGGGACAACAGCTGGCTACACCTTC.

The chain carries TRBV5-1 and TRBJ2-3; 12 bases map to TRBD1. The germline CDR1 and CDR2 sequences are SGHRS and YFSETQ. There are 15 residues in the CDR3. The V gene end was trimmed by 8 bases and the J gene end by 3 bases; junction bases not matched to a gene: 7. CDR3 in amino acids: CASTRDRGQTDTQYF. CDR3 DNA sequence: TGCGCCAGTACTAGGGACAGGGGGCAGACAGATACGCAGTATTTT.

The chain has TRBV25-1 and TRBJ2-1; the D is unclear. Germline CDR1 is MGHDK and CDR2 is SYGVNS. Trimming left V 7 bases short and J 7 bases short, with 8 bases between. The CDR3 runs 11 residues. DNA of the CDR3: TGTGCCAGCAATGCCGGGAATGAGCAGTTCTTC. This encodes CASNAGNEQFF.

V is TRBV5-1 and J is TRBJ2-7, with D unresolved. The CDR3 is made up of 13 amino acids. The germline V and J ends were trimmed by 4 bases and 2 bases, with 10 bases remaining between them. Germline V CDR1 and CDR2: SGHRS, YFSETQ. The CDR3 spells CASSPFLAYEQYF. The CDR3 bases are TGCGCCAGCAGCCCTTTTCTGGCCTACGAGCAGTACTTC. Using reference TRBV5-1 and TRBJ2-7 for the parts outside the CDR3, the full variable domain is KAGVTQTPRYLIKTRGQQVTLSCSPISGHRSVSWYQQTPGQGLQFLFEYFSETQRNKGNFPGRFSGRQFSNSRSEMNVSTLELGDSALYLCASSPFLAYEQYFGPGTRLTVT.

The chain is built from TRBV19 and TRBJ2-3, with D perhaps TRBD1 (6 bases). V lost 5 bases and J 2 bases, leaving 8 bases between the germline ends. Germline CDR1 is LNHDA and CDR2 is SQIVND (reference sequence). This CDR3 has 13 amino acids. In DNA, the CDR3 is TGTGCCAGTAGTGACAGGTTCACAGATACGCAGTATTTT. Translated, it gives CASSDRFTDTQYF.

This chain joins TRBV29-1 and TRBJ1-1; a weak D match, TRBD1 (5 bases). Germline loops: CDR1 SQVTM, CDR2 ANQGSEA. Trimming cost V 7 bases and J 1 base, with 13 bases left between them. The length of the CDR3 is 13 residues. DNA of the CDR3: TGCAGCGACGCGACAGAGGGGAACACTGAAGCTTTCTTT. Amino acid sequence: CSDATEGNTEAFF. Full variable domain (rest looked up from reference TRBV29-1 and TRBJ1-1): SAVISQKPSRDICQRGTSLTIQCQVDSQVTMMFWYRQQPGQSLTLIATANQGSEATYESGFVIDKFPISRPNLTFSTLTVSNMSPEDSSIYLCSDATEGNTEAFFGQGTRLTVV.

The DNA of the CDR3 is TGTGCCAGCAGTACCCACTCTGGGGCCAACGTCCTGACTTTC. Protein sequence: CASSTHSGANVLTF. The V gene is TRBV6-1, the J gene TRBJ2-6, with no clear D. V lost 5 bases, J lost 0 bases, and 5 bases lay in between. The germline V gene has CDR1 MNHNS and CDR2 SASEGT. The length of the CDR3 is 14 residues.

This clone was counted once. This chain connects TRBV6-1 to TRBJ1-3; D is uncertain. The CDR3 is 14 amino acids. Trimming shortened V by 5 bases and J by 2 bases, and 10 bases separated the two germline ends. Germline CDR1 is MNHNS and CDR2 is SASEGT. The CDR3 loop is CASSRGPTGNTIYF. CDR3 DNA sequence: TGTGCCAGCAGTCGCGGACCTACTGGAAACACCATATATTTT.

The rearrangement joins TRBV7-3 to TRBJ2-6; the D gene could be TRBD1 or TRBD2 (5 bases each). Per germline, CDR1 SGHTA and CDR2 FQGTGA. The CDR3 sequence is 15 residues long. Trimming removed 1 base at V and 2 bases at J, with 6 bases between. The CDR3 is CASSLMGAGANVLTF. DNA of the CDR3: TGTGCCAGCAGCTTAATGGGGGCTGGGGCCAACGTCCTGACTTTC.

V gene TRBV6-1 combines with J gene TRBJ2-3, with unresolved D. CDR3 length equals 14 residues. Germline V gene lookup returns CDR1 MNHNS and CDR2 SASEGT. V was cut by 7 bases and J by 1 base, with 12 bases left in between. CDR3 sequence: CASTRQWGTDTQYF. CDR3 DNA sequence: TGTGCCAGCACACGGCAATGGGGCACAGATACGCAGTATTTT.

This clone has more than one count but fewer than ten. The rearrangement joins TRBV7-8 to TRBJ1-5; weak D call: TRBD1 (5 bases). The V gene lost 1 base and the J gene lost 4 bases, with 8 bases spanning the gap. CDR1 SGHVS and CDR2 FQNEAQ come from the germline V gene. This CDR3 is built from 14 residues. The CDR3 DNA is TGTGCCAGCAGCTTAGGACGGGGGAATCAGCCCCAGCATTTT. This translates into CASSLGRGNQPQHF.

This chain uses TRBV5-1 with TRBJ2-1; TRBD1 might be the D (5 bases). CDR1 is SGHRS, CDR2 YFSETQ, per germline. The CDR3 spans 16 residues. Between the trimmed V and J ends, which lost 1 base and 0 bases, there was a span of 11 bases. CDR3 protein: CASSLSGNPSYNEQFF. The CDR3 nucleotides read TGCGCCAGCAGCTTGTCAGGGAATCCCTCCTACAATGAGCAGTTCTTC.

The J gene is TRBJ2-5, the V gene TRBV30; 11 bases map to TRBD2. J was trimmed by 5 bases and V by 2 bases; bases with no gene match: 7. CDR1 is GTSNPN, CDR2 SVGIG, per germline (reference sequence). This CDR3 is 15 amino acids long. The CDR3 DNA sequence: TGTGCCTGGAGTTTAGCGGGGGGGTCGTGGGAGACCCAGTACTTC. Protein: CAWSLAGGSWETQYF. The variable domain in full, completed from reference TRBV30 and TRBJ2-5, reads SQTIHQWPATLVQPVGSPLSLECTVEGTSNPNLYWYRQAAGRGLQLLFYSVGIGQISSEVPQNLSASRPQDRQFILSSKKLLLSDSGFYLCAWSLAGGSWETQYFGPGTRLLVL.

The rearrangement links TRBV7-6 to TRBJ2-3; tentatively, D is TRBD1 or TRBD2 (5 bases each). The CDR3 has 13 residues. Looked up from germline, CDR1 is SGHVS and CDR2 is FNYEAQ. Trimming cost V 0 bases and J 4 bases, with 5 bases left between them. Written as DNA, the CDR3 is TGTGCCAGCAGCTTAGCGGGGGCAGATACGCAGTATTTT. This codes for CASSLAGADTQYF.

The chain employs TRBV6-5 and TRBJ2-7, with 9 bases aligning to TRBD1. Germline CDR1 and CDR2: MNHEY and SVGAGI. This CDR3 region has 14 residues. J lost 3 bases, V lost 7 bases, and 7 bases had no gene match. CDR3 bases: TGTGCCAGCACTCCGGGACAGGGAGTCTACGAGCAGTACTTC. Its translation is CASTPGQGVYEQYF.

The rearrangement uses TRBV7-8 and TRBJ2-5; 9 bases match TRBD2. J lost 5 bases, V lost 2 bases, and 6 bases had no gene match. CDR3 length: 15 amino acids. Germline assignment: CDR1 SGHVS and CDR2 FQNEAQ. CDR3 region: CASSLTGTSIETQYF. The CDR3 DNA follows: TGTGCCAGCAGCTTAACCGGGACTAGCATTGAGACCCAGTACTTC.

This clone appeared a few times. V is TRBV7-9 and J is TRBJ1-1, with TRBD1 as a possible D gene (5 bases). The CDR3 runs 17 residues. Per germline, CDR1 SEHNR and CDR2 FQNEAQ (reference sequence). The V end was cut by 4 bases, the J end by 5 bases, with 23 bases between. CDR3: CASSYPDPVGTDTEAFF. In nucleotides, the CDR3 is TGTGCCAGCAGCTATCCGGACCCGGTCGGGACTGATACTGAAGCTTTCTTT.

The chain is built from TRBV5-1 and TRBJ2-3; TRBD1 matches at 7 bases. Germline loops: CDR1 SGHRS, CDR2 YFSETQ. V was pared by 2 bases and J by 0 bases, with 6 bases of the junction left unmatched. The CDR3 has 16 amino acids. CDR3 sequence reads: CASSFNRGASTDTQYF. CDR3 DNA: TGCGCCAGCAGCTTCAACAGGGGTGCTAGCACAGATACGCAGTATTTT.

This rearrangement joins TRBV27 to TRBJ2-1; TRBD1 is a possible D gene (6 bases). V lost 3 bases and J 6 bases, leaving 9 bases between the germline ends. Germline values: CDR1 MNHEY, CDR2 SMNVEV (reference sequence). The CDR3 covers 13 residues. This CDR3 reads CASSFRGGNEQFF. Written as DNA, the CDR3 is TGTGCCAGCAGTTTTAGAGGGGGCAATGAGCAGTTCTTC.

The chain combines TRBV9 with TRBJ2-7; D is uncertain. V lost 4 bases to trimming and J lost 2 bases, with 7 bases between them. Germline V gene data show CDR1 as SGDLS and CDR2 as YYNGEE. The CDR3 runs 12 residues. CDR3 amino acids: CASSPRAYEQYF. CDR3 DNA sequence: TGTGCCAGCAGCCCCCGGGCCTACGAGCAGTACTTC.

The rearrangement links TRBV10-3 to TRBJ1-2; the D gene is possibly TRBD1 (6 bases). With 6 bases removed from V and 0 bases from J, the gap between germline ends came to 14 bases. The CDR3 is 15 amino acids. Germline V gene data show CDR1 as ENHRY and CDR2 as SYGVKD. CDR3 loop: CAIRGGDTANYGYTF. As DNA, the CDR3 is TGTGCCATCAGGGGGGGGGACACAGCTAACTATGGCTACACCTTC.

The chain joins TRBV7-8 to TRBJ2-1, with no clear D. V lost 2 bases and J lost 12, with 14 bases in between. CDR1 SGHVS and CDR2 FQNEAQ come from the germline V gene. This CDR3 is 13 amino acids long. The CDR3, as DNA: TGTGCCAGCAGCTTAACTTTCGCGTCAGGGCAGTTCTTC. Translated: CASSLTFASGQFF.

The chain combines TRBV7-2 with TRBJ2-1; weak D call: TRBD2 (5 bases). Trimming removed 1 base at V and 8 bases at J, with 12 bases between. The CDR3 runs 14 residues. The germline CDR1 and CDR2 sequences are SGHTA and FQGNSA. CDR3 DNA: TGTGCCAGCAGCTTAGTCTCTAGCTGGGATGAGCAGTTCTTC. It specifies CASSLVSSWDEQFF. Full variable domain (remainder filled in from reference TRBV7-2 and TRBJ2-1): GAGVSQSPSNKVTEKGKDVELRCDPISGHTALYWYRQSLGQGLEFLIYFQGNSAPDKSGLPSDRFSAERTGGSVSTLTIQRTQQEDSAVYLCASSLVSSWDEQFFGPGTRLTVL.

The chain uses TRBV7-3 and TRBJ2-2; D might be TRBD1 (5 bases). CDR1 is SGHTA, CDR2 FQGTGA, per germline. This CDR3 comprises 14 residues. Trimming removed 5 bases at V and 1 base at J, with 8 bases between. The CDR3 spells CASSPDRNTGELFF. For the CDR3, the DNA is TGTGCCAGCAGCCCCGACAGGAACACCGGGGAGCTGTTTTTT.

To note about this clone: One junction end disagrees with the germline gene, perhaps due to a read error. J is TRBJ2-7 and V is TRBV7-7; D is uncertain. From germline, CDR1 is SSHAT and CDR2 FNYEAQ (reference sequence). CDR3 length: 13 residues. Here the CDR3 DNA reads TGTGCTAGCAGCTTATTCCAAGGCTACGAGCAGTACTTC. This sequence encodes CASSLFQGYEQYF.

J is TRBJ2-3 and V is TRBV6-1, with 11 bases fitting TRBD2. After removal of 8 bases from V and 4 bases from J, the junction contained 17 bases not matched to a gene. The CDR3 loop spans 18 amino acids. Germline V lookup: CDR1 MNHNS, CDR2 SASEGT. This chain's CDR3 is CASGGLAGGMEMADTQYF. In nucleotides, the CDR3 is TGTGCCAGCGGTGGCTTAGCGGGAGGGATGGAAATGGCAGATACGCAGTATTTT.

This chain links TRBV7-8 with TRBJ2-5; no reliable D call. V lost 0 bases, J lost 5 bases, and 4 bases lay in between. This CDR3 spans 12 amino acids. The germline V gene has CDR1 SGHVS and CDR2 FQNEAQ. CDR3 sequence: CASSLALETQYF. The CDR3 region has the DNA TGTGCCAGCAGCTTAGCATTGGAGACCCAGTACTTC.